Listed below are T cell receptor beta chains from one sample, sequenced in a study of T-cell memory formation after mild COVID-19. TCRdb analysed the 5' RACE reads with MiXCR anew, one entry per CDR3 protein. The table includes 300,000 to 400,000 distinct CDR3 sequences, approximately 15% detected once. The sequenced sample was PBMCs or a T cell subset sorted from them (not recorded which). The source of these receptors is a man younger than 35 who had mild COVID-19 (a few samples of this study predate the infection). Cell type and time point are not known. CDR3s include the opening cysteine and the closing phenylalanine or tryptophan.

V gene: TRBV10-3
CDR3 protein: CASSVGTGGSEQFF

V gene: TRBV3-1
CDR3 protein: CASSQLLMGVAYEQYF

V gene: TRBV20-1
CDR3 protein: CSARVGGSNYGYTF

V gene: TRBV3-1
CDR3 protein: CASSQVGSVQETQYF

V gene: TRBV11-2
CDR3 protein: CASSAEWGGRAEQFF

V gene: TRBV10-3
CDR3 protein: CAIRAGTQETQYF

V gene: TRBV24-1
CDR3 protein: CATSVNRLNTQYF

V gene: TRBV12-3/TRBV12-4
CDR3 protein: CASISRLAGATDTQYF

V gene: TRBV7-2
CDR3 protein: CASSFLTEAFF

V gene: TRBV4-3
CDR3 protein: CASSQDPFTDTQYF

V gene: TRBV2
CDR3 protein: CASSEGRTGPVGYTF

V gene: TRBV5-1
CDR3 protein: CASSFSGSKNIQYF

V gene: TRBV5-5
CDR3 protein: CASGTSTDTQYF

V gene: TRBV7-9
CDR3 protein: CASANPPGRGPDEQYF

V gene: TRBV5-8
CDR3 protein: CASSLVGLAGDNEQFF

V gene: TRBV7-2
CDR3 protein: CASSPQAGTSVVGELFF

V gene: TRBV6-5
CDR3 protein: CASSYRGSPNTEAFF

V gene: TRBV23-1
CDR3 protein: CASSQWYYEQYF

V gene: TRBV3-1
CDR3 protein: CASSQDRVTGELFF

V gene: TRBV29-1
CDR3 protein: CSVGDNYGYTF

V gene: TRBV6-5
CDR3 protein: CASSWDRVYNEQFF

V gene: TRBV7-2
CDR3 protein: CASSLGPRRPGQFF

V gene: TRBV5-1
CDR3 protein: CASSLGPDRGWDSPLHF

V gene: TRBV3-1
CDR3 protein: CASSQRRLLDNEQFF

V gene: TRBV5-1
CDR3 protein: CASTLAGAGGYEQYF

V gene: TRBV7-9
CDR3 protein: CASSQTGVDQPQHF

V gene: TRBV7-6
CDR3 protein: CASSFTGARGGEQFF

V gene: TRBV27
CDR3 protein: CASRHSVDTQYF

V gene: TRBV7-2
CDR3 protein: CASSFALKETQYF

V gene: TRBV10-3
CDR3 protein: CAISTGDQPQHF

V gene: TRBV7-9
CDR3 protein: CASRPAGTEAFF